Listed here is a single T cell receptor (beta chain). Its antigen is unknown. The CDR3 runs to 15 residues. V lost 1 base to trimming and J lost 5 bases, with 12 bases between them. CDR1 and CDR2 (germline): SGHAT, FQNNGV. As every portion of the isolated RNA was reverse transcribed, the sequencing read expressed TCRB transcripts. It was found that naive, central memory and regulatory T cell samples averaged roughly 3.6 million reads. Profiling relied on immunoSEQ multiplex PCR, and the TCRdb table lists in-frame clones only, not all of them. There are more than 300,000 clones in the sample; around 9% occur only once, and about 1% lies in the top ten. This entry is derived from a study of beta chain features in type 1 diabetes. About the study: Healthy donors, compared against patients, showed similar age, gender and cell yields.

Whole-study results and caveats: Type 1 diabetes patients had TCRB CDR3s that were shorter (moderately but significantly so) in all four CD4+ subsets. A pattern of fewer insertions and more deletions at VDJ junctions was seen in type 1 diabetes patients. Using cDNA template may skew counts toward highly expressing activated cells.

This sequence joins TRBV11-2 and TRBJ2-4; no definite D call. The TCR sequence derives from a man younger than 45 with type 1 diabetes. Sequencing was done on a sample of central memory CD4+ T cells from blood. CDR3 DNA sequence: TGTGCCAGCAGCTTAGTCCCGGGTCAGGAAAACATTCAGTACTTC. Residues: CASSLVPGQENIQYF.